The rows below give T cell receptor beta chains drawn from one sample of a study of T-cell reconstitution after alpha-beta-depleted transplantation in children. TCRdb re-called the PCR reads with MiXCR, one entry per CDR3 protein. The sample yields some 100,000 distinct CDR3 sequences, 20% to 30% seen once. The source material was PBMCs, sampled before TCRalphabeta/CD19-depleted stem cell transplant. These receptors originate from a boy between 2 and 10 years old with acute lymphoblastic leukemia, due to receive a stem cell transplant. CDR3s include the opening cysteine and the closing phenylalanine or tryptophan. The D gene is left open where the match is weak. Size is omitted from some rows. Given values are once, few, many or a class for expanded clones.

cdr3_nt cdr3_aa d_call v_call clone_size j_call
TGTGCCAGCAGTTCGGGGGTTCCGGGACTAGCGGGAGGGGAGACCCAGTACTTC CASSSGVPGLAGGETQYF TRBD2 TRBV12-3/TRBV12-4 NA TRBJ2-5
TGTGCCAGCAGCTTCGGCTACGAATCGAAGCGGGAGTGGAACACCGGGGAGCTGTTTTTT CASSFGYESKREWNTGELFF TRBD2 TRBV5-4 few TRBJ2-2
TGTGCCAGCAGTTTTAGAAAGGGGACCACTGAAGCTTTCTTT CASSFRKGTTEAFF NA TRBV12-3/TRBV12-4 NA TRBJ1-1
TGTGCCAGCAGCCCAACGGACCGTACCTCCTACAATGAGCAGTCCTTC CASSPTDRTSYNEQSF NA TRBV3-1 few TRBJ2-1
TGCGCCAGCAGCCAAGATGGTTGGGGAGGCACTGAAGCTTTCTTT CASSQDGWGGTEAFF NA TRBV4-1 few TRBJ1-1
TGTGCCAGCTCCTACACGAGGAACACTGAAGCTTTCTTT CASSYTRNTEAFF NA TRBV12-3/TRBV12-4 few TRBJ1-1
TGTGCCAGCAGCGTAGACCCGTACAGGGGCGAGCAGTACTTC CASSVDPYRGEQYF TRBD1 TRBV11-2 NA TRBJ2-7
TGTGCCAGCAGTACCCGGCGGACAGCTATGAACACTGAAGCTTTCTTT CASSTRRTAMNTEAFF NA TRBV12-3/TRBV12-4 NA TRBJ1-1
TGTGCCAGCAGTGAATATGGGAGACAGGCCAATACGCAGTATTTT CASSEYGRQANTQYF NA TRBV25-1 few TRBJ2-3
TGCGCCAGCAGCCAAGATCCGGGCCCCATGATCCCATCCGATACGCAGTATTTT CASSQDPGPMIPSDTQYF NA TRBV4-1 NA TRBJ2-3
TGCGCCAGCAGCCAAGAGGGTTTTCGGCGGCCCTGGACTTTCGAGCAGTACTTC CASSQEGFRRPWTFEQYF NA TRBV4-1 few TRBJ2-7
TGTGCCAGCAGTTCGACCCAGGATTTTGGCCGCCTCAATGAGCAGTTCTTC CASSSTQDFGRLNEQFF NA TRBV12-3/TRBV12-4 few TRBJ2-1
TGTGCCAGCAGAAGGGACTACAATGAGCAGTTCTTC CASRRDYNEQFF NA TRBV6-5 NA TRBJ2-1
TGCAGCGTTGGTACAGTATACTCTGGGGCCAACGTCCTGACTTTC CSVGTVYSGANVLTF NA TRBV29-1 NA TRBJ2-6
TGCAGCGTTGAGGTCCTTCGCACAGATACGCAGTATTTT CSVEVLRTDTQYF NA TRBV29-1 many TRBJ2-3
TGTGCCACCAGTGACTCGACAGGGCCTCAGCCCCAGCATTTT CATSDSTGPQPQHF TRBD1 TRBV24-1 NA TRBJ1-5
TGTGCCAGCAGTCAAGGGAGTTGGGAGACCCAGTACTTC CASSQGSWETQYF NA TRBV12-3/TRBV12-4 few TRBJ2-5
TGTGCCAGCAGACAACAGGGGAGAAATACGCAGTATTTT CASRQQGRNTQYF TRBD1 TRBV7-9 NA TRBJ2-3
TGTGCCAGCAGCTTACTATGGGATGAGCAGTTCTTC CASSLLWDEQFF NA TRBV7-9 NA TRBJ2-1
TGTGCCAGCAGCAAAGACAGGACCCTCTATGGCTACACCTTC CASSKDRTLYGYTF NA TRBV5-5 NA TRBJ1-2
TGTGCCAGCAAGGCCCCGGGGAGGAGCTCCTACAATGAGCAGTTCTTC CASKAPGRSSYNEQFF NA TRBV6-1 NA TRBJ2-1
TGCAGTGCCCCTAACCAGCGGGAATCTAGCACAGATACGCAGTATTTT CSAPNQRESSTDTQYF TRBD2 TRBV20-1 NA TRBJ2-3
TGCAGGACGCCGCAGGGGGGTAATTCACCCCTCCACTTT CRTPQGGNSPLHF TRBD1 TRBV20-1 NA TRBJ1-6
TGTGCCAGCAGTAGGGGACAGGGGGACTCCTACGAGCAGTACTTC CASSRGQGDSYEQYF TRBD1 TRBV25-1 NA TRBJ2-7
TGCGCCAGCAGCCCCCGGGACTCACTCAACGGGGAGCTGTTTTTT CASSPRDSLNGELFF NA TRBV4-3 NA TRBJ2-2
TGTGCCAGCAGCTTAGTGGGTGGCGGGGGGTGGGAAGAGACCCAGTACTTC CASSLVGGGGWEETQYF TRBD2 TRBV11-2 NA TRBJ2-5
TGTGCCAGCTCTTTCGCTCCGGGCTACGAGCAGTACTTC CASSFAPGYEQYF NA TRBV27 NA TRBJ2-7
TGTGCCAGCAGTTTAGGTCTACGGGTGGGGAGGTACTTC CASSLGLRVGRYF NA TRBV12-3/TRBV12-4 few TRBJ2-7
TGTGCCAGCAGTGATCCGGTGGACACCTACGAGCAGTACTTC CASSDPVDTYEQYF NA TRBV2 NA TRBJ2-7
TGTGCCAGCAGCGTAGCTCCAGACTATGGCTACACCTTC CASSVAPDYGYTF NA TRBV9 NA TRBJ1-2
TGTGCCAGCAGCACTCGCCAGGGCCATGGCTACACCTTC CASSTRQGHGYTF NA TRBV9 few TRBJ1-2
TGTGCCAGCAGTTCGGATCGAAGGCAAGAGACCCAGTACTTC CASSSDRRQETQYF NA TRBV27 NA TRBJ2-5
TGTGCCAGCAGCTTATCCCCGGCGGGGGATACGCAGTATTTT CASSLSPAGDTQYF NA TRBV7-8 few TRBJ2-3
TGCAGTGCTCCAACCCGGACTAGCGGAAGATACTACAATGAGCAGTTCTTC CSAPTRTSGRYYNEQFF TRBD2 TRBV20-1 many TRBJ2-1
TGTGCCAGTAGGAAGGCTTGGAGTAACACTGAAGCTTTCTTT CASRKAWSNTEAFF NA TRBV19 NA TRBJ1-1
TGTGCCAGCAGCCCGTTGGGACACGGCTATGGCTACACCTTC CASSPLGHGYGYTF NA TRBV3-1 few TRBJ1-2
TGTGCCAGCGGTGGGAACGACTATGGCTACACCTTC CASGGNDYGYTF NA TRBV6-5 many TRBJ1-2
TGTGCCAGCAGTTTGCTAGCGGGGTACGAGCAGTACTTC CASSLLAGYEQYF TRBD2 TRBV28 NA TRBJ2-7
TGTGCCATCAGTGTCCTCGGGGAGCTGTTTTTT CAISVLGELFF NA TRBV10-3 many TRBJ2-2
TGCGCCAGCAGCCCCAAGGTAGGGATGACCTACGAGCAGTACTTC CASSPKVGMTYEQYF NA TRBV5-1 few TRBJ2-7
TGCAGTGCCCCGCACCCTAGCGGAGGGTCCTCCTACGAGCAGTACTTC CSAPHPSGGSSYEQYF TRBD2 TRBV20-1 many TRBJ2-7
TGCGCCAGCAGCCAAAACTTAAACACTGAAGCTTTCTTT CASSQNLNTEAFF NA TRBV5-1 NA TRBJ1-1
TGCGCCAGCAGCATAGAGATGGGGTTTGCAGATACGCAGTATTTT CASSIEMGFADTQYF NA TRBV5-1 few TRBJ2-3
TGTGCCAGCAGGCGGACTCGCACAGATACGCAGTATTTT CASRRTRTDTQYF NA TRBV25-1 NA TRBJ2-3
TGCGCCAGCAGCTCCGGACCTCGATGGGGGACCAGTGAGCAGTTCTTC CASSSGPRWGTSEQFF NA TRBV10-2 NA TRBJ2-1
TGCAGCGTGGAGACACGGATGAACACTGAAGCTTTCTTT CSVETRMNTEAFF NA TRBV29-1 NA TRBJ1-1
TGCGCCAGCAGCACCCCTGAGGACAAAGAGACCCAGTACTTC CASSTPEDKETQYF NA TRBV5-1 many TRBJ2-5
TGTGCCAGCAGCTTGCAGGTTGCAACTAATGAAAAACTGGTTTTT CASSLQVATNEKLVF NA TRBV7-2 NA TRBJ1-4
TGTGCCAGCAGCCAAGGGGGCCCTGGGCAGTTCTTC CASSQGGPGQFF TRBD1 TRBV11-2 few TRBJ2-1
TGTGCCAGCAGCTTACGAACCGGGACTAGCGTTTACGAGCAGTACTTC CASSLRTGTSVYEQYF TRBD2 TRBV5-6 NA TRBJ2-7
TGTGCCACCAGTGTAGGACACTTGAACACCGGGGAGCTGTTTTTT CATSVGHLNTGELFF NA TRBV24-1 NA TRBJ2-2
TGTGCCAGCAGTTTTAAGGTGACAGCGACCATGAACACTGAAGCTTTCTTT CASSFKVTATMNTEAFF NA TRBV12-3/TRBV12-4 NA TRBJ1-1
TGTGCCAGCAGCCCCTGGACAGCCGGGGGCCAAGAGACCCAGTACTTC CASSPWTAGGQETQYF NA TRBV7-8 NA TRBJ2-5
TGCGCCAGCAGTGGGGTCCTCTCCTACGAGCAGTACTTC CASSGVLSYEQYF NA TRBV5-1 NA TRBJ2-7
TGCAGTGCTAGGGGGTCCACCTACGAGCAGTACTTC CSARGSTYEQYF NA TRBV20-1 few TRBJ2-7